This T cell receptor beta chain is from a study of T cells in Graves' hyperthyroidism and ophthalmopathy (dated by TCRdb to the late 2010s). A note on the overall study: Peripheral blood samples were taken at the time of initial diagnosis, prior to any treatment. TCR V-J signatures able to tell the groups apart were searched for in a discovery cohort of 100 patients, of whom 40 to 45 had Graves' ophthalmopathy and 57 had stable Graves' hyperthyroidism. Prospective prediction of ophthalmopathy was tested in an independent validation cohort consisting of some 20 hyperthyroidism patients and 15 or so patients who later progressed to ophthalmopathy. For training and testing, the roughly 97 patients in the discovery cohort were randomly divided in a 7:3 ratio. The study also compared thyroid tissue and blood T-cell repertoires from over 5 Graves' hyperthyroidism patients. Following sampling, methimazole starting at 30 mg daily was given to hyperthyroidism patients, and high-dose intravenous methylprednisolone was given to ophthalmopathy patients. The paper describes TCR Vbeta CDR3 sequencing of 140 or so peripheral blood samples, made up of 43 ophthalmopathy patients, around 78 hyperthyroidism patients and roughly 17 progressor patients. What the study reported, not specific to this receptor: In validation, the model predicted progression to ophthalmopathy with over 65% sensitivity and about 73% specificity, a median of 6.5 months before onset. Sample size was not statistically predetermined, and blinding of investigators to group allocation was not performed. Most expanded thyroid clonotypes (frequency above 0.001) were also detected in blood, a finding suggesting that blood repertoires may reflect thyroid immune responses. A model built on a 13 V-J signature distinguished ophthalmopathy from stable hyperthyroidism, reaching roughly 88% sensitivity and 81.08% specificity in cross-validation and 80%/75% in testing.

From cysteine to phenylalanine, the CDR3 is 17 amino acids long. The entry retains the CDR3 DNA only, 51 bases that are in frame from base 1. The CDR1 and CDR2 encoded by the germline V gene are MGHRA and YSYEKL. The germline ends are 13 bases apart after V is trimmed by 1 base and J by 0 bases. Hyperthyroidism patients were newly diagnosed, had a disease duration of under 2 months, and were aged 18 to 65 years. Patients with uncontrolled infections, other autoimmune diseases, pregnancy or lactation were excluded. Diagnoses relied on clinical symptoms, serum thyroxine and TRAb, thyroid ultrasound and orbital computed tomography. Blood from progressor patients was drawn when they were first diagnosed with hyperthyroidism, before any ophthalmopathy symptoms appeared. PBMCs were isolated from around 10 ml of fresh peripheral blood by Ficoll-Paque density gradient centrifugation. Progressor patients were defined as those initially diagnosed with Graves' hyperthyroidism in whom ophthalmopathy developed during follow-up. Total RNA was extracted with Trizol reagent, and quality was checked on an Agilent 2100 Bioanalyzer.

A word on this clonotype: No cognate antigen has been identified for it. Base quality data are lacking; no much larger clone is found one base away.

TCR beta CDR3 regions were amplified from RNA transcripts. A first-round RT-PCR of the TCR CDR3 used the HTBI primer set with the Qiagen OneStep RT-PCR kit. A second multiplex PCR round built the libraries, followed by size selection and purification. Paired-end sequencing of the libraries was performed with 100 bp reads on an Illumina HiSeq2000. The study's processing was this. Raw data were processed with SOAPnuke, discarding reads with adapters, uncalled bases, mean Phred below 15, or no exact constant-primer or identifier match. High-quality paired reads were merged using COPE v1.2.5, and each unique nucleotide sequence was defined as a clonotype. Clonotypes were aligned to IMGT TRBV, TRBD and TRBJ reference segments using MiTCR v1.1. The analysis was restricted to V-J combinations with a frequency above 0.0001, which together covered about 99% of the repertoires. The TCS score was defined as F50 (clonal expansion) divided by E x V (chaos), with BLOSUM62-based TCRdist calculated between CDR3 peptides within each V-J. Welch's t-statistics and random forest reduced 500 to 550 V-J features to around 14, which were used in a naive Bayes classifier (R e1071). TCRdb reprocessing: public reads trimmed at Q25 with fastp, clones called with MiXCR, in-frame beta chains kept. Every entry covers one CDR3 protein and lists the most common genes and DNA from its rows. The V and J calls were determined by TCRdb, not by the authors. The sample contains fewer than 500,000 distinct CDR3 sequences, less than 15% of them found a single time. The top ten clonotypes cover 20% of the sample.

This sequence was found in a man younger than 40 with Graves' hyperthyroidism that later progressed to Graves' ophthalmopathy. The rearrangement joined TRBV4-1 to TRBJ2-1; the D gene is possibly TRBD1 or TRBD2, with 5 bases matching each. Sequenced material: blood. The CDR3 protein sequence reads: CASSQGGAGRSYNEQFF. The DNA sequence follows: TGCGCCAGCAGCCAAGGAGGGGCAGGCCGCTCCTACAATGAGCAGTTCTTC.